The 5 T cell receptor beta chains below come from one sample, sequenced in a study of shared clonotypes between healthy human individuals. Here immunoSEQ multiplex PCR was the method, and the copy in TCRdb shows in-frame clones only, minus some. This table has some 2,000,000 clones, 85% to 95% appearing once. Material: naive CD4+ T cells sorted from blood. Subset: CD45RA+ positively selected. The receptors derive from a man aged 18 to 29 in good health.

The chain uses TRBV11-2 and TRBJ2-7, with TRBD2 matching 11 bases. Germline V gives CDR1 SGHAT, CDR2 FQNNGV. This CDR3 comprises 16 residues. J was trimmed by 4 bases and V by 4 bases; bases with no gene match: 9. The CDR3 sequence is CASSSTLAGGAYEQYF. The CDR3 DNA reads as TGTGCCAGCAGCTCGACCCTAGCGGGAGGAGCTTACGAGCAGTACTTC. Full variable domain (rest looked up from reference TRBV11-2 and TRBJ2-7): EAGVAQSPRYKIIEKRQSVAFWCNPISGHATLYWYQQILGQGPKLLIQFQNNGVVDDSQLPKDRFSAERLKGVDSTLKIQPAKLEDSAVYLCASSSTLAGGAYEQYFGPGTRLTVT.

The chain carries TRBV5-1 and TRBJ2-1; TRBD2 agrees at 9 bases. V was clipped by 3 bases and J by 3 bases; unmatched bases: 7. The CDR3 is made up of 16 amino acids. CDR1 SGHRS and CDR2 YFSETQ come from the germline V gene. The CDR3 loop is CASSSLTSGFYNEQFF. CDR3 bases: TGCGCCAGCAGCTCCTTGACTAGCGGCTTCTACAATGAGCAGTTCTTC.

The chain uses TRBV2 and TRBJ1-1; TRBD1 aligns across 7 bases. CDR1 is SNHLY, CDR2 FYNNEI, per germline. The V gene end was trimmed by 8 bases and the J gene end by 2 bases; junction bases not matched to a gene: 2. The CDR3 extends over 12 amino acids. This CDR3 reads CASDRENTEAFF. The CDR3 DNA sequence: TGTGCCAGCGACAGGGAAAACACTGAAGCTTTCTTT.

The rearrangement joins TRBV7-9 to TRBJ2-7, with TRBD2 identical over 9 bases. The germline V gene has CDR1 SEHNR and CDR2 FQNEAQ (reference sequence). The length of the CDR3 is 15 residues. Trimming took 3 bases from V and 1 from J; bases not matched to a gene: 4. CDR3 sequence (DNA): TGTGCCAGCAGCTTTAGGACTAGCGCTTCCTACGAGCAGTACTTC. The encoded protein is CASSFRTSASYEQYF. Supplemented by reference TRBV7-9 and TRBJ2-7, the full variable domain reads DTGVSQNPRHKITKRGQNVTFRCDPISEHNRLYWYRQTLGQGPEFLTYFQNEAQLEKSRLLSDRFSAERPKGSFSTLEIQRTEQGDSAMYLCASSFRTSASYEQYFGPGTRLTVT.

The V call is TRBV10-2, the J call TRBJ2-3, with a weak D call TRBD2 (6 bases). V was pared by 0 bases and J by 3 bases, with 10 bases between. Germline V gene lookup returns CDR1 WSHSY and CDR2 SAAADI. The CDR3 covers 15 residues. DNA of the CDR3: TGCGCCAGCAGTGAGTCGCGCGGGGCGACAGATACGCAGTATTTT. Encoded protein: CASSESRGATDTQYF.